This T cell receptor (beta chain) is from a study of blood T cell repertoires in COVID-19. TCRdb's copy holds only in-frame clones and misses some; the assay was immunoSEQ multiplex PCR. The sample holds a few hundred thousand clones, over 75% seen once. The V and J ends lost 1 base and 0 bases respectively, with 4 bases between them. CDR1 is SGHAT and CDR2 is FQNNGV in the germline V gene. There are 14 residues in the CDR3. Sequencing was performed on PBMCs or T cells enriched from blood (not recorded which). This TCR derives from a woman aged 18 to 35 who had recovered from COVID-19. The chain carries TRBV11-2 and TRBJ1-3, with no clear D. The CDR3 DNA sequence: TGTGCCAGCAGCTTAGCGGGCTCTGGAAACACCATATATTTT. Translating gives CASSLAGSGNTIYF.